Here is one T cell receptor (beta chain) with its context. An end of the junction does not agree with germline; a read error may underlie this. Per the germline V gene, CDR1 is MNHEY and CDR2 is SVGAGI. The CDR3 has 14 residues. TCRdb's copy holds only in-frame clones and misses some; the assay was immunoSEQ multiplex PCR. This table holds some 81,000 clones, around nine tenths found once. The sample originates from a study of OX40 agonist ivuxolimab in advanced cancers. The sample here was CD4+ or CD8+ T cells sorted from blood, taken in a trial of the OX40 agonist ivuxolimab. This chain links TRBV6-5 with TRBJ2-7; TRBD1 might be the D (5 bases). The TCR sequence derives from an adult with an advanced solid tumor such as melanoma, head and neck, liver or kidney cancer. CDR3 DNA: TGTGCCATCAGTGAGTCGACAGCGATCTACGAGCAGTACTTC. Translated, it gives CAISESTAIYEQYF.